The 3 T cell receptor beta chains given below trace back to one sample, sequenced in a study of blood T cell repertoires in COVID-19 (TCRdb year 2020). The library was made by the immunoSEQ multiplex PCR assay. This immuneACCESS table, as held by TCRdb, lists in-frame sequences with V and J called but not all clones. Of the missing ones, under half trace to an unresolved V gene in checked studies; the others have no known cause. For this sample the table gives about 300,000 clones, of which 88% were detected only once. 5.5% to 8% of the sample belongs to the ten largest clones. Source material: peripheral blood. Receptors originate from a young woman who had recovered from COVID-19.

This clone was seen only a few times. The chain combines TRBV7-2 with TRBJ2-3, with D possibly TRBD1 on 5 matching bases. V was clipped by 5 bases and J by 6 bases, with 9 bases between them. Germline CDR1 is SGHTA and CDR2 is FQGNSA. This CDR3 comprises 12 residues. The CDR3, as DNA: TGTGCCAGCAGCCTACAGGTGGATACGCAGTATTTT. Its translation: CASSLQVDTQYF.

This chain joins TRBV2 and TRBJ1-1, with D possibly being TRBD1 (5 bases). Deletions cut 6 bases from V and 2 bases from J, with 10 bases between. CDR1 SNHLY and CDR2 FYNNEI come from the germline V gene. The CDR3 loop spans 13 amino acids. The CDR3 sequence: CASRSQGNTEAFF. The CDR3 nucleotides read TGTGCCAGCAGATCGCAGGGAAACACTGAAGCTTTCTTT.

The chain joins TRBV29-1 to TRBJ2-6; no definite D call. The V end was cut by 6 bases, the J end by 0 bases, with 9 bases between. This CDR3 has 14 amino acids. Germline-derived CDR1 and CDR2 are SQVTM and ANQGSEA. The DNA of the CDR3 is TGCAGCGTCGAGAGTGTCTCTGGGGCCAACGTCCTGACTTTC. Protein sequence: CSVESVSGANVLTF.